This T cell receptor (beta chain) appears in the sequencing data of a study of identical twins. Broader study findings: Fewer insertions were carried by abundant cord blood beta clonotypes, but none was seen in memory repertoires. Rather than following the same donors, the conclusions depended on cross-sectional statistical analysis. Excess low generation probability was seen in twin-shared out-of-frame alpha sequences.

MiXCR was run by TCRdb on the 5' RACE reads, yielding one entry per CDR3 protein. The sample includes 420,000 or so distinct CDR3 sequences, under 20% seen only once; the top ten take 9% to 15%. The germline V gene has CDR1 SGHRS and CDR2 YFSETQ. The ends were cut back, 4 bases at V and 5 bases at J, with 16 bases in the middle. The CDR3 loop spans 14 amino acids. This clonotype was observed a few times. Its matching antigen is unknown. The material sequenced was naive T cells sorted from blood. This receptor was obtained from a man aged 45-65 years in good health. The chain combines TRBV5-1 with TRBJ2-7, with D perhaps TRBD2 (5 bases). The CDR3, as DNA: TGCGCCAGCAGCATCTATCGGGGTTTCCACGAGCAGTACTTC. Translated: CASSIYRGFHEQYF.